Below, 15 T cell receptor beta chains from the same sample are listed, as sequenced in a study of human T cells and chemical hapten exposure (dated by TCRdb to the early 2020s). The receptor library was made with RACE. The sequencing machine was a NextSeq 500. TCRdb itself trimmed the public reads at Q25 with fastp, ran MiXCR and retained productive beta chains. One record per CDR3 amino acid sequence lists the most common genes and DNA. Within this sample are roughly 360,000 distinct CDR3 sequences, with approximately 4.4% of them counted one time only. The ten largest clones represent around 2% of the sample. This sample's time point label indicates: patch test 1, 2 weeks after DPC sensitization. Read against the paper, the sample's treatment or condition label means: therapeutic diphenylcyclopropenone sensitization with weekly scalp DPC. The input for sequencing was whole blood, taken in connection with sensitization to the hapten diphenylcyclopropenone (DPC). The receptors here all came from a woman aged 45-65 years with alopecia areata. Some clones in this sample may be carry-over from other donors' samples.

This clonotype was seen ten or more times. The chain joins TRBV6-2 or TRBV6-3 to TRBJ1-2; no firm D call. V was trimmed by 6 bases and J by 2 bases, leaving 4 bases between them. The germline gives CDR1 MNHEY, CDR2 SVGEGT. The length of the CDR3 is 11 residues. This CDR3 reads CASRQNYGYTF. The CDR3 nucleotides read TGTGCCAGCAGACAGAACTATGGCTACACCTTC.

The chain employs TRBV15 and TRBJ2-4; the match to TRBD1 covers 10 bases. The CDR3 is 20 amino acids. J lost 3 bases, V lost 3 bases, and 17 bases had no gene match. Germline CDR1 and CDR2: LNHNV and YYDKDF (reference sequence). The CDR3 DNA sequence: TGTGCCACCAGCAGCTTTACCGGGACAGGGGCCCTCGGGGGCAAAAACATTCAGTACTTC. Residues: CATSSFTGTGALGGKNIQYF.

This clonotype was recorded many times. The CDR3: CASSSLRTGELFF. CDR3 in DNA: TGTGCCAGCAGTTCCCTCAGGACCGGGGAGCTGTTTTTT. This chain links TRBV12-3 or TRBV12-4 with TRBJ2-2; D unresolved. The ends were cut back, 4 bases at V and 5 bases at J, with 8 bases in the middle. The CDR3 spans 13 residues.

This clonotype was counted many times. The V call is TRBV6-6, the J call TRBJ1-1; D is unclear. The CDR3 covers 14 residues. The germline CDR1 and CDR2 sequences are MNHNY and SVGAGI (reference sequence). V was pared by 4 bases and J by 2 bases, with 11 bases between. The CDR3 sequence: CASSSTLVNTEAFF. CDR3 bases: TGTGCCAGCAGTTCCACTTTAGTCAACACTGAAGCTTTCTTT.

This chain joins TRBV6-5 and TRBJ1-2, with TRBD1 matching over 7 bases. The V segment lost 0 bases and the J segment 1 base; nucleotides outside the gene matches: 2. The CDR3 has 15 residues. Germline loops: CDR1 MNHEY, CDR2 SVGAGI. Here the CDR3 reads CASSYSRDSNYGYTF. CDR3 nucleotides: TGTGCCAGCAGTTACTCCCGGGACAGTAACTATGGCTACACCTTC.

This clonotype was counted ten times or more. This chain joins TRBV11-2 and TRBJ2-3, with 9 bases fitting TRBD2. This CDR3 contains 17 residues. V was pared by 5 bases and J by 3 bases, with 12 bases of the junction left unmatched. Germline CDR1 SGHAT, CDR2 FQNNGV. The CDR3 coding sequence is TGTGCCAGCAGCCCCCCAGGCGGCGGGAGGGCGACAGATACGCAGTATTTT. Protein sequence: CASSPPGGGRATDTQYF.

This clonotype was counted ten times or more. The rearrangement joins TRBV13 to TRBJ2-7; 9 nucleotides match TRBD2. Per the germline V gene, CDR1 is PRHDT and CDR2 is FYEKMQ (reference sequence). This CDR3 contains 13 residues. With 8 bases clipped from V and 7 bases from J, the junction kept 9 bases outside the gene matches. This CDR3 reads CASGGGGAAEQYF. The CDR3 bases are TGTGCCAGCGGCGGCGGGGGGGCGGCAGAGCAGTACTTC.

This clonotype showed up many times. The chain uses TRBV11-2 and TRBJ1-2; D is undetermined. Trimming took off 1 base at V and 4 bases at J, with 10 bases between the two ends. The length of the CDR3 is 14 residues. Germline V gene sequence: CDR1 SGHAT, CDR2 FQNNGV. The CDR3 spells CASSLAQTLYGYTF. CDR3 bases: TGTGCCAGCAGCTTAGCCCAAACCCTCTATGGCTACACCTTC.

This clonotype was seen more than once but under ten times. The gene calls are TRBV10-2 and TRBJ2-6; 7 bases are shared with TRBD1. The CDR3 is 14 amino acids. Germline CDR1 and CDR2: WSHSY and SAAADI. The junction had 4 bases not matched to a gene; V was cut back by 8 bases and J by 3 bases. The DNA for the CDR3 is TGCGCCAGCGAAGGGGGCGTTGGGGCCAACGTCCTGACTTTC. This translates into CASEGGVGANVLTF.

This clonotype was counted a few times. The rearrangement joins TRBV19 to TRBJ2-1; TRBD2 matches 8 bases. Germline CDR1 and CDR2: LNHDA and SQIVND (reference sequence). The CDR3 loop spans 15 amino acids. Losses at the gene ends were 5 bases for V and 1 base for J; bases not matched to a gene: 4. CDR3 sequence: CASSEAGVSYNEQFF. CDR3 DNA: TGTGCCAGTAGTGAAGCGGGGGTATCCTACAATGAGCAGTTCTTC.

This clonotype was seen a few times. The rearrangement links TRBV5-1 to TRBJ2-1, with unresolved D. CDR1 and CDR2 (germline): SGHRS, YFSETQ. Trimming pared 7 bases from V and 5 bases from J, leaving 16 bases between. There are 14 residues in the CDR3. This CDR3 is CASAPTVPDNEQFF. For the CDR3, the DNA is TGCGCCAGCGCTCCCACGGTCCCGGACAATGAGCAGTTCTTC.

This clonotype was picked up many times. The V gene is TRBV18, the J gene TRBJ1-4; no reliable D call. The CDR3 is made up of 14 amino acids. CDR1 is KGHSH, CDR2 LQKENI, per germline. The V gene lost 3 bases and the J gene lost 8 bases, with 13 bases spanning the gap. The CDR3 spells CASSPRAPREKLFF. CDR3 nucleotide sequence: TGTGCCAGCTCACCGAGGGCCCCGAGGGAAAAACTGTTTTTT. The variable domain in full, with the rest retrieved from reference TRBV18 and TRBJ1-4, is NAGVMQNPRHLVRRRGQEARLRCSPMKGHSHVYWYRQLPEEGLKFMVYLQKENIIDESGMPKERFSAEFPKEGPSILRIQQVVRGDSAAYFCASSPRAPREKLFFGSGTQLSVL.

This clonotype was detected many times. The CDR3 reads CASSLTRQGTDTQYF. CDR3 sequence (DNA): TGTGCCAGCAGCTTGACGAGACAGGGCACAGATACGCAGTATTTT. The genes are TRBV5-5 and TRBJ2-3, with D tentatively TRBD1 (6 bases). The V gene lost 1 base and the J gene lost 1 base, with 10 bases spanning the gap. This CDR3 is built from 15 residues. Germline CDR1 and CDR2: SGHKS and YYEKEE (reference sequence).

This clonotype was found many times. The V and J genes are TRBV28 and TRBJ2-3; 9 bases agree with TRBD1. After removal of 6 bases from V and 3 bases from J, the junction contained 7 bases not matched to a gene. This CDR3 has 15 residues. Germline lookup yields CDR1 MDHEN and CDR2 SYDVKM. The CDR3 here is CASSPRTGETDTQYF. The CDR3, as DNA: TGTGCCAGCAGCCCGCGGACAGGGGAGACAGATACGCAGTATTTT. Variable domain in full (rest from reference TRBV28 and TRBJ2-3): DVKVTQSSRYLVKRTGEKVFLECVQDMDHENMFWYRQDPGLGLRLIYFSYDVKMKEKGDIPEGYSVSREKKERFSLILESASTNQTSMYLCASSPRTGETDTQYFGPGTRLTVL.

This clonotype occurred a few times. The V and J genes are TRBV5-1 and TRBJ2-7; no clear D. CDR3 size: 12 residues. V lost 4 bases to trimming and J lost 6 bases, with 11 bases between them. CDR1 is SGHRS and CDR2 is YFSETQ in the germline V gene. CDR3 DNA sequence: TGCGCCAGCAGCCCCGACCGCACCGAGCAGTACTTC. It yields the protein CASSPDRTEQYF.